A single T cell receptor (beta chain) is shown here with its context. The antigen is not known. This record comes from a study of untreated major depressive disorder. Study-level results: CD4+ T cells from depressed patients used TRBV05-01 (Vbeta 5.1) more often than controls.

Clones were read by immunoSEQ multiplex PCR, and TCRdb kept only the in-frame ones, dropping some. Here the sample spans 15,000 to 25,000 clones, around 85% being singletons. Per the germline V gene, CDR1 is SGHRS and CDR2 is YFSETQ. The V end was cut by 0 bases, the J end by 6 bases, with 6 bases between. CDR3 length: 13 residues. The clonotype originates from a woman aged 30 to 39 in good health. Sequenced input: CD4+ T cells from PBMCs. The chain uses TRBV5-1 and TRBJ2-2; D call uncertain. Here the CDR3 DNA reads TGCGCCAGCAGCTTGGATCTCCCCGGGGAGCTGTTTTTT. Residues: CASSLDLPGELFF. The full variable domain, its missing parts supplied by reference TRBV5-1 and TRBJ2-2, is KAGVTQTPRYLIKTRGQQVTLSCSPISGHRSVSWYQQTPGQGLQFLFEYFSETQRNKGNFPGRFSGRQFSNSRSEMNVSTLELGDSALYLCASSLDLPGELFFGEGSRLTVL.